This T cell receptor (beta chain) was captured by sequencing in a study of T cells in Graves' hyperthyroidism and ophthalmopathy. Overall study: The initial diagnosis was the point when peripheral blood was collected, ahead of any treatment. General study points: With a median lead of approximately six months before onset, the model predicted ophthalmopathy.

Researchers barred patients who had uncontrolled infection, other autoimmune disease, pregnancy or lactation. The PBMCs studied were ones that came from roughly 9.4 ml fresh peripheral blood. The V gene's germline CDR1 is MNHEY and CDR2 SMNVEV (reference sequence). The V gene lost 3 bases and the J gene lost 5 bases, with 11 bases spanning the gap. The CDR3 loop spans 13 amino acids. Concerning this clonotype: The target antigen is unknown.

Regions amplified from RNA transcripts were the TCR beta CDR3 regions. Carried out on the TCR CDR3, a first-round RT-PCR used the HTBI primer set. TCRdb re-derived calls from the multiplex PCR reads in MiXCR, one entry per CDR3 protein. This repertoire shows fewer than 750,000 distinct CDR3 sequences, about 15% found once; its top ten account for around 4.5%. The V gene is TRBV27, the J gene TRBJ2-7, with D perhaps matching TRBD1 or TRBD2 (5 bases each). This sequence originates from a woman in her thirties or forties with Graves' ophthalmopathy. The sample consisted of blood. CDR3 DNA: TGTGCCAGCAGTTTGGGGGTCTTCAACGAGCAGTACTTC. It specifies CASSLGVFNEQYF.